The clone carrying this T cell receptor beta chain was seen at least ten times. This entry is derived from a study of T cells in Graves' hyperthyroidism and ophthalmopathy. Cells are PBMCs isolated from about 10 ml of fresh blood. Between the trimmed V and J ends, which lost 2 bases and 11 bases, there was a span of 9 bases. Germline V gene lookup returns CDR1 MDHEN and CDR2 SYDVKM. This CDR3 is 12 amino acids long. RNA transcripts served as the template for amplifying TCR beta CDR3 regions. During a first-round RT-PCR of the TCR CDR3, the HTBI primer set was used. TCRdb passed the multiplex PCR reads through MiXCR, listing each CDR3 protein once. The repertoire includes a few hundred thousand distinct CDR3 sequences, roughly an eighth of them detected once, and 5.3% sits in the top ten.

The V and J genes are TRBV28 and TRBJ1-4; D is unresolved. Sequencing used blood. The clonotype was recovered from a woman under 30 with Graves' hyperthyroidism. In DNA form, the CDR3 reads TGTGCCAGCAGTTTAATACTCGAGAAACTGTTTTTT. It encodes CASSLILEKLFF.